This T cell receptor beta chain came from a study of vaccination and CD4 T cells after COVID-19. The assay that was used to sequence DNA from cultured CD4+ T cells was the Oncomine TCR Beta short-read assay. TCRdb re-called the PCR reads through MiXCR, storing one row per CDR3 protein. The sample includes about 20,000 distinct CDR3 sequences, approximately 50% of them seen just once. As for this clonotype: Antigen specificity is unknown.

Treatment noted: approximately nine-day PBMC culture with coronavirus spike peptide pools or control peptides (ViraFEST assay). Culture conditions combined 2 million to 2.5 million PBMCs per well with 7.5 to 10 IU/ml IL-2 and roughly 10 ug/ml peptide pools. The sample consisted of CD4+ T cells from blood, cultured in vitro. This clonotype was sampled from a human donor who had recovered from COVID-19.

CDR3 in amino acids: CASRDRDYNEQFF. As DNA, the CDR3 is TGTGCCAGCCGGGACAGGGATTACAATGAGCAGTTCTTC. The chain employs TRBV6-2 or TRBV6-3 and TRBJ2-1, with 9 bases fitting TRBD1. This CDR3 has 13 amino acids. V gave up 8 bases and J gave up 4 bases; unmatched junction bases: 3. Germline assignment: CDR1 MNHEY and CDR2 SVGEGT.